This entry describes one T cell receptor beta chain. Its target is unknown. Sequencing used immunoSEQ multiplex PCR; TCRdb keeps in-frame clones, though not all of them. Of some 68,000 clones in the sample, about four fifths are singletons; the top ten hold more than 4%. The data are from a study of Tregs in tolerant kidney transplant recipients. Study-level results: Biological reproducibility was not directly addressed, but technical replication error appeared minimal. Few patients were studied, so findings need validation in larger groups. The most relevant donor-specific Treg TCRbeta repertoire apparently came from expansion with activated donor B cells.

The germline gives CDR1 LNHDA, CDR2 SQIVND (reference sequence). The junction had 6 bases not matched to a gene; V was cut back by 6 bases and J by 7 bases. There are 14 residues in the CDR3. The sequencing sample was made of CD4+ T cells from blood. This clonotype was sampled from a human donor in good health. The chain joins TRBV19 to TRBJ1-6; 7 bases are a match to TRBD1. The chain's CDR3 is CASSTQGGNSPLHF. The CDR3 DNA reads TGTGCCAGTAGCACCCAGGGGGGCAATTCACCCCTCCACTTT.